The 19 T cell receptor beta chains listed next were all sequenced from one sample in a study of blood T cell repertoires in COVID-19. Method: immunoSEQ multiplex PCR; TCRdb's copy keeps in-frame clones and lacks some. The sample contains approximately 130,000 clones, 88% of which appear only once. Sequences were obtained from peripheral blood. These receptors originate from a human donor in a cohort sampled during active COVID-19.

CDR3 DNA: TGCGCCAGCAGCTGGGGACAGGGCGCAACTAATGAAAAACTGTTTTTT. Protein: CASSWGQGATNEKLFF. The V call is TRBV5-1, the J call TRBJ1-4, with 9 bases matching TRBD1. Germline V gives CDR1 SGHRS, CDR2 YFSETQ. The CDR3 is made up of 16 amino acids. V lost 3 bases to trimming and J lost 0 bases; unmatched junction nucleotides: 3. Variable domain in full (rest from reference TRBV5-1 and TRBJ1-4): KAGVTQTPRYLIKTRGQQVTLSCSPISGHRSVSWYQQTPGQGLQFLFEYFSETQRNKGNFPGRFSGRQFSNSRSEMNVSTLELGDSALYLCASSWGQGATNEKLFFGSGTQLSVL.

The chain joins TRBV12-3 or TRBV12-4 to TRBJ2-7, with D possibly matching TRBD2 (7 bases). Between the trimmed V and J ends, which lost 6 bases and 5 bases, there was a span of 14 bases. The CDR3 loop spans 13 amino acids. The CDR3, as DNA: TGTGCCAGCAGCAGAGGGGGGGGCCACGAGCAGTACTTC. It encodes CASSRGGGHEQYF.

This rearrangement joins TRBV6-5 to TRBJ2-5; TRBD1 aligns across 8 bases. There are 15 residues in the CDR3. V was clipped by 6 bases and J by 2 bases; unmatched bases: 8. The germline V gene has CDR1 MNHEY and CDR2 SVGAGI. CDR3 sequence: CASRSLTGGQETQYF. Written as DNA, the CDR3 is TGTGCCAGCAGGTCTCTAACAGGGGGTCAAGAGACCCAGTACTTC.

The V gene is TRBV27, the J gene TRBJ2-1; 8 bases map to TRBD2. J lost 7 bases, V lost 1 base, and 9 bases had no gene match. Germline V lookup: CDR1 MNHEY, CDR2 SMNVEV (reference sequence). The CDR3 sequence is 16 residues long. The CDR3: CASSLWAGGGENEQFF. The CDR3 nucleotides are TGTGCCAGCAGTTTATGGGCGGGAGGAGGAGAGAATGAGCAGTTCTTC.

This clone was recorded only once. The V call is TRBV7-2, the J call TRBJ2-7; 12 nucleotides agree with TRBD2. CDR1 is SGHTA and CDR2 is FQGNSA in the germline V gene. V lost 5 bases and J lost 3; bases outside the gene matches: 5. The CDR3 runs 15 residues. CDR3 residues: CASSRLAGGLYEQYF. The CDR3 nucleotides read TGTGCCAGCAGCCGTCTAGCGGGAGGGCTCTACGAGCAGTACTTC. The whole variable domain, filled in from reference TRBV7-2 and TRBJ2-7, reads GAGVSQSPSNKVTEKGKDVELRCDPISGHTALYWYRQSLGQGLEFLIYFQGNSAPDKSGLPSDRFSAERTGGSVSTLTIQRTQQEDSAVYLCASSRLAGGLYEQYFGPGTRLTVT.

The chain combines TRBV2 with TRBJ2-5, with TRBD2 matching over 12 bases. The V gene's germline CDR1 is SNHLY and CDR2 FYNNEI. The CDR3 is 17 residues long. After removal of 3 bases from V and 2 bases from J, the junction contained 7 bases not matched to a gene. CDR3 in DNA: TGTGCCAGCAGTGACCCCGGACTAGCGGGGAGACAAGAGACCCAGTACTTC. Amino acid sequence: CASSDPGLAGRQETQYF.

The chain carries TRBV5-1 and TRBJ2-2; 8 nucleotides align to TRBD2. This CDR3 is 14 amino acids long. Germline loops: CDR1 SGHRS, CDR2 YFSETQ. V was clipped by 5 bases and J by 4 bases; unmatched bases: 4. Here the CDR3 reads CASSQAGATGELFF. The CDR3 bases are TGCGCCAGCAGTCAAGCGGGAGCCACCGGGGAGCTGTTTTTT.

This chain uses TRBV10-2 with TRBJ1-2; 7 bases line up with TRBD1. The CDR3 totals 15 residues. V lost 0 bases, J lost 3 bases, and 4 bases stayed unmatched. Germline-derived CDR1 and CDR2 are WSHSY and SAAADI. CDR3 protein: CASSESGGFDYGYTF. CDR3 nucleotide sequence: TGCGCCAGCAGTGAGTCAGGGGGCTTCGACTATGGCTACACCTTC.

This chain's CDR3 is CASSESSGKSSYNEQFF. In nucleotides, the CDR3 is TGCGCCAGCAGTGAGTCTAGCGGGAAGAGCTCCTACAATGAGCAGTTCTTC. J is TRBJ2-1 and V is TRBV10-2, with 8 bases that match TRBD2. The CDR3 consists of 17 residues. CDR1 is WSHSY, CDR2 SAAADI, per germline. After removal of 0 bases from V and 0 bases from J, the junction contained 4 bases not matched to a gene.

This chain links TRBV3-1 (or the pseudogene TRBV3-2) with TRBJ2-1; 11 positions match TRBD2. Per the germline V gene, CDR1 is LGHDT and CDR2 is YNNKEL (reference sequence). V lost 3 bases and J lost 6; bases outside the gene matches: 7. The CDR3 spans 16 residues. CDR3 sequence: CASSQGASGRSNEQFF. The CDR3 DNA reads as TGTGCCAGCAGCCAGGGAGCTAGCGGGAGGTCCAATGAGCAGTTCTTC.

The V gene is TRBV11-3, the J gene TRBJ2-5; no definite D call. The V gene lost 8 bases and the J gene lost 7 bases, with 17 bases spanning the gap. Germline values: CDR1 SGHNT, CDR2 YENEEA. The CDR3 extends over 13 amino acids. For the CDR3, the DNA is TGTGCCAGCGGCTCAGCCTCGACGGGGACCCAGTACTTC. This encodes CASGSASTGTQYF. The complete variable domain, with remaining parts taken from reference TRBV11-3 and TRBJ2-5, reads EAGVVQSPRYKIIEKKQPVAFWCNPISGHNTLYWYLQNLGQGPELLIRYENEEAVDDSQLPKDRFSAERLKGVDSTLKIQPAELGDSAVYLCASGSASTGTQYFGPGTRLLVL.

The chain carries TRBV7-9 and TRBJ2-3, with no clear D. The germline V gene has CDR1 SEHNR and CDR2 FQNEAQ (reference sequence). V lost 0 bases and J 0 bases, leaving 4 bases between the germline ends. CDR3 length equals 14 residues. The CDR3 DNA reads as TGTGCCAGCAGCTTAGCGAGCAGCACAGATACGCAGTATTTT. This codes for CASSLASSTDTQYF.

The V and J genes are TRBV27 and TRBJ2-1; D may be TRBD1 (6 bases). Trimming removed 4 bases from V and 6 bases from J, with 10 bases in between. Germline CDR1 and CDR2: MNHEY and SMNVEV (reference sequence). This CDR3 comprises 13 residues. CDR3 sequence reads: CASSWTALNEQFF. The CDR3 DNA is TGTGCCAGCAGTTGGACAGCGCTCAATGAGCAGTTCTTC.

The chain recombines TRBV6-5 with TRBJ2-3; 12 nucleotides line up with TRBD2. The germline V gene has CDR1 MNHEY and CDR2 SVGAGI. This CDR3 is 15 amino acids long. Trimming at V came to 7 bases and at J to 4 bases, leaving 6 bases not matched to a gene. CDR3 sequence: CASILLAGGPDTQYF. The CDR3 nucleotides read TGTGCCAGCATCCTTCTAGCGGGAGGGCCAGATACGCAGTATTTT.

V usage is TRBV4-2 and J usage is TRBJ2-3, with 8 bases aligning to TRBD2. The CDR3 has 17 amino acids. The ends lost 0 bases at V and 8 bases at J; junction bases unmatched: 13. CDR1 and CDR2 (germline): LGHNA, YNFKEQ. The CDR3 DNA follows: TGTGCCAGCAGCCAAGAAAGCGCGGGGGGCTCACTCGGTACGCAGTATTTT. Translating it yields CASSQESAGGSLGTQYF.

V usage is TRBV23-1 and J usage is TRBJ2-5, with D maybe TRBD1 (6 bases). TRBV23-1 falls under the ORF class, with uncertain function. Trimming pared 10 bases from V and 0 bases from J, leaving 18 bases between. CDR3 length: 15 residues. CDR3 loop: CANINRGQYQETQYF. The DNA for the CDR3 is TGCGCCAACATCAACAGAGGACAGTACCAAGAGACCCAGTACTTC.

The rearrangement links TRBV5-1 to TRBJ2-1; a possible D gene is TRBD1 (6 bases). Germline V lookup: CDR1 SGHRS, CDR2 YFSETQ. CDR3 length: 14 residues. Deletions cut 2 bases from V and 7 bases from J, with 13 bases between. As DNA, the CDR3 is TGCGCCAGCAGCTTCGAGCCAAGGGGGAATGAGCAGTTCTTC. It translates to CASSFEPRGNEQFF.

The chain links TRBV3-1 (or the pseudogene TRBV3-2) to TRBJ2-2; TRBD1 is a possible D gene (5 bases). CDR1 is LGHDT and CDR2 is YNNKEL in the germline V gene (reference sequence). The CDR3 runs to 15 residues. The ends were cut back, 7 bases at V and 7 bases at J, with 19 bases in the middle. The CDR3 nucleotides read TGTGCCAGCAACGCAGGCCAGGGAAATTTCGGGGAGCTGTTTTTT. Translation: CASNAGQGNFGELFF.

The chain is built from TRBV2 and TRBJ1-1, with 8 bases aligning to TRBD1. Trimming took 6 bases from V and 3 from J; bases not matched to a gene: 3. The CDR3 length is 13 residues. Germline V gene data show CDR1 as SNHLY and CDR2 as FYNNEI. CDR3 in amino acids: CASRVQGDTEAFF. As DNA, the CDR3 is TGTGCCAGCAGAGTACAGGGGGACACTGAAGCTTTCTTT.